This TCR beta chain was documented in a study of cytomegalovirus exposure and HLA in healthy donors. Across the study: Earlier findings included some 120 million unique TCR beta sequences obtained from 150 million to 200 million T cells. Early on, a data release was issued that held some 85 million unique TCRs from HLA-typed donors. Study-level results: Diagnosis of cytomegalovirus status made by the classifier reportedly showed high specificity and sensitivity.

As to this clone: Its antigen is unidentified.

Use of 60 Vbeta and 13 Jbeta primers characterized the PCR. Assay used: immunoSEQ multiplex PCR; TCRdb lists only in-frame clones, some missing. The sample records approximately 200,000 clones, 65% to 80% being singletons. The CDR3 has 14 residues. Germline CDR1 LNHDA, CDR2 SQIVND (reference sequence). V lost 5 bases to trimming and J lost 6 bases, with 15 bases between them. The sequenced sample consisted of PBMCs. The origin of this receptor is a man aged 35 to 55 in good health and CMV-seronegative. The genes are TRBV19 and TRBJ2-3; D may be TRBD1 (7 bases). Written as DNA, the CDR3 is TGTGCCAGTAGTCCCCAGGGGGGATTCGATACGCAGTATTTT. Translating it yields CASSPQGGFDTQYF. Full variable domain (outside the CDR3, taken from reference TRBV19 and TRBJ2-3): DGGITQSPKYLFRKEGQNVTLSCEQNLNHDAMYWYRQDPGQGLRLIYYSQIVNDFQKGDIAEGYSVSREKKESFPLTVTSAQKNPTAFYLCASSPQGGFDTQYFGPGTRLTVL.